This entry lists 13 T cell receptor beta chains sequenced from one sample in a study of T cell responses to AZD1222 COVID-19 vaccine. Produced via immunoSEQ multiplex PCR; TCRdb's table is partial and in-frame only. The repertoire holds 130,000 or so clones, with about nine tenths as singletons. The specimen was peripheral blood, collected on day 0 of AZD1222 vaccination. Source of these receptors: an adult in good health.

The chain employs TRBV29-1 and TRBJ1-2, with 7 nucleotides matching TRBD1. The germline V gene has CDR1 SQVTM and CDR2 ANQGSEA. The CDR3 runs 12 residues. The V gene end was trimmed by 7 bases and the J gene end by 4 bases; junction bases not matched to a gene: 6. CDR3 amino acids: CSAGQVAYGYTF. Here the CDR3 DNA reads TGCAGCGCCGGACAGGTTGCCTATGGCTACACCTTC.

V is TRBV5-1 and J is TRBJ2-5; 11 bases align to TRBD2. The germline V gene has CDR1 SGHRS and CDR2 YFSETQ. This CDR3 spans 16 amino acids. The junction had 6 bases not matched to a gene; V was cut back by 3 bases and J by 2 bases. CDR3 in DNA: TGCGCCAGCAGCTCAGGTCGGACTAGCGGGCAAGAGACCCAGTACTTC. Residues: CASSSGRTSGQETQYF.

This clone turned up a few times. The rearrangement joins TRBV6-1 to TRBJ2-1; either TRBD1 or TRBD2 may supply D (6 bases each). CDR3 length: 13 amino acids. Trimming left V 3 bases short and J 6 bases short, with 9 bases between. The V gene's germline CDR1 is MNHNS and CDR2 SASEGT. CDR3 loop: CASSDGGLNEQFF. DNA for the CDR3: TGTGCCAGCAGTGACGGGGGCCTCAATGAGCAGTTCTTC.

This clone has a single count. The V gene is TRBV5-6, the J gene TRBJ2-7; TRBD1 agrees at 8 bases. The CDR3 is 14 residues long. Unmatched junction bases numbered 6, after V lost 4 bases and J lost 3 bases. CDR1 and CDR2 (germline): SGHDT, YYEEEE. CDR3 in amino acids: CASSHGQGNYEQYF. CDR3 in DNA: TGTGCCAGCAGCCACGGACAGGGAAACTACGAGCAGTACTTC.

V is TRBV28 and J is TRBJ1-1; D may be TRBD1 (6 bases). Germline V CDR1 and CDR2: MDHEN, SYDVKM. CDR3 length equals 16 residues. V was pared by 3 bases and J by 7 bases, with 21 bases between. The CDR3 region is CASSFFGGTAAGEAFF. Here the CDR3 DNA reads TGTGCCAGCAGTTTCTTCGGGGGCACCGCAGCGGGTGAAGCTTTCTTT.

In regard to this clone: This sample includes further DNA sequences coding for the same CDR3. The chain links TRBV5-1 to TRBJ2-7, with no clear D. From germline, CDR1 is SGHRS and CDR2 YFSETQ. V lost 1 base, J lost 3 bases, and 5 bases lay in between. This CDR3 contains 12 residues. CDR3 bases: TGCGCCAGCAGCTTGATTGGCTACGAGCAGTACTTC. Its protein is CASSLIGYEQYF.

This chain connects TRBV6-6 to TRBJ1-4; D is perhaps TRBD1 (6 bases). From germline, CDR1 is MNHNY and CDR2 SVGAGI (reference sequence). The V end lost 6 bases, the J end lost 0 bases, and 11 bases lay between the germline ends. The CDR3 has 15 residues. The CDR3 DNA reads TGTGCCAGCAGCCAGACAGGCCCAACTAATGAAAAACTGTTTTTT. It translates to CASSQTGPTNEKLFF.

The chain joins TRBV10-2 to TRBJ2-7, with D hard to call. The CDR3 loop spans 13 amino acids. V lost 4 bases and J lost 6, with 13 bases in between. Germline values: CDR1 WSHSY, CDR2 SAAADI. The CDR3 here is CASSVTMMGEQYF. DNA of the CDR3: TGCGCCAGCAGTGTTACGATGATGGGCGAGCAGTACTTC.

This clone came up once. The chain carries TRBV5-1 and TRBJ1-3, with D perhaps TRBD1 (5 bases). The V and J ends lost 4 bases and 1 base respectively, with 9 bases between them. Germline V lookup: CDR1 SGHRS, CDR2 YFSETQ. The length of the CDR3 is 14 residues. The CDR3 DNA reads as TGCGCCAGCAGCGATGGGGGTTCTGGAAACACCATATATTTT. It encodes CASSDGGSGNTIYF. Variable domain in full (rest from reference TRBV5-1 and TRBJ1-3): KAGVTQTPRYLIKTRGQQVTLSCSPISGHRSVSWYQQTPGQGLQFLFEYFSETQRNKGNFPGRFSGRQFSNSRSEMNVSTLELGDSALYLCASSDGGSGNTIYFGEGSWLTVV.

The rearrangement joins TRBV14 to TRBJ1-4; the D is unclear. Trimming left V 3 bases short and J 0 bases short, with 17 bases between. Germline CDR1 SGHDN, CDR2 FVKESK. This CDR3 is built from 18 residues. CDR3 nucleotides: TGTGCCAGCAGCCAGTACCTCCCCTCGAGAGCAACTAATGAAAAACTGTTTTTT. Encoded protein: CASSQYLPSRATNEKLFF.

The genes are TRBV6-5 and TRBJ1-6, with D maybe TRBD1 (6 bases). Germline V gene sequence: CDR1 MNHEY, CDR2 SVGAGI. Between the trimmed V and J ends, which lost 7 bases and 5 bases, there was a span of 15 bases. This CDR3 contains 15 residues. This CDR3 reads CASTDRTADNSPLHF. CDR3 sequence (DNA): TGTGCCAGCACCGACAGGACAGCCGATAATTCACCCCTCCACTTT.

This rearrangement joins TRBV19 to TRBJ1-3; no clear D. The germline V gene has CDR1 LNHDA and CDR2 SQIVND (reference sequence). The CDR3 spans 13 residues. V was pared by 6 bases and J by 8 bases, with 14 bases between. The CDR3 sequence: CASSYLSTDTIYF. The CDR3 DNA reads as TGTGCCAGTAGCTACCTCAGTACGGACACCATATATTTT.

The V gene is TRBV6-5, the J gene TRBJ1-2; 7 nucleotides match TRBD1. After removal of 0 bases from V and 2 bases from J, the junction contained 6 bases not matched to a gene. The CDR3 is 16 amino acids. Germline CDR1 and CDR2: MNHEY and SVGAGI. In nucleotides, the CDR3 is TGTGCCAGCAGTTACTCGAGTACGACAGGGAACTATGGCTACACCTTC. Translating it yields CASSYSSTTGNYGYTF.